This T cell receptor beta chain derives from a study of CD8 T cells in ankylosing spondylitis. The table lists this clonotype with many counts. TCRdb independently ran MiXCR on the 5' RACE reads; one entry per CDR3 protein. The sample records fewer than 150,000 distinct CDR3 sequences, 5.5% to 7.5% being singletons. The CDR3 totals 12 residues. The germline CDR1 and CDR2 sequences are MNHEY and SMNVEV (reference sequence). Between the trimmed V and J ends, which lost 3 bases and 10 bases, there was a span of 9 bases. The gene calls are TRBV27 and TRBJ1-4; D unresolved. The sequence derives from a female donor with ankylosing spondylitis or in good health (not recorded which). Sequencing used blood, either unsorted or a sorted T cell fraction (not recorded which). CDR3 DNA sequence: TGTGCCAGCAGTTTGCCCCCGGGAAAACTGTTTTTT. Its translation is CASSLPPGKLFF.